Following are 18 T cell receptor beta chains from one sample sequenced in a study of identical twins. From the 5' RACE reads, TCRdb called clonotypes with MiXCR, one entry per CDR3 protein. The table records roughly 750,000 distinct CDR3 sequences, around 21% of them present only once. The sample was also reused in another study, on T cells expressing NK-cell markers.

Sequencing was done on a sample of PBMCs. These receptors came from a woman younger than 30 in good health.

In this sample, this clonotype turned up a few times. This sequence joins TRBV5-1 and TRBJ2-3; possibly TRBD1 or TRBD2 for D (5 bases each). Trimming cost V 4 bases and J 4 bases, with 13 bases left between them. CDR3 length: 14 amino acids. Germline loops: CDR1 SGHRS, CDR2 YFSETQ. This chain's CDR3 is CASSGDLGPDTQYF. The CDR3 nucleotides read TGCGCCAGCAGCGGGGACCTGGGGCCAGATACGCAGTATTTT.

This clonotype turned up a few times. The rearrangement joins TRBV27 to TRBJ1-5; D uncertain. This CDR3 has 15 residues. CDR1 and CDR2 (germline): MNHEY, SMNVEV (reference sequence). V was trimmed by 4 bases and J by 0 bases, leaving 10 bases between them. The CDR3 coding sequence is TGTGCCAGCAGTTCCCTTGACACTAGCAATCAGCCCCAGCATTTT. Its translation: CASSSLDTSNQPQHF.

In this sample, this clonotype turned up many times. The chain recombines TRBV20-1 with TRBJ1-2; 8 positions match TRBD1. Looked up from germline, CDR1 is DFQATT and CDR2 is SNEGSKA (reference sequence). V lost 6 bases and J lost 4; bases outside the gene matches: 4. This CDR3 region has 12 residues. The CDR3 sequence: CSATGTGYGYTF. The CDR3 DNA sequence: TGCAGTGCAACTGGGACAGGCTATGGCTACACCTTC.

The chain carries TRBV12-3 or TRBV12-4 and TRBJ2-7, with 8 bases fitting TRBD1. The CDR3 loop spans 17 amino acids. Losses at the gene ends were 3 bases for V and 3 bases for J; bases not matched to a gene: 13. The CDR3 nucleotides are TGTGCCAGCAGTTTTATCGGGCTCACAGGGGGGATCTACGAGCAGTACTTC. Translating gives CASSFIGLTGGIYEQYF.

The V gene is TRBV18, the J gene TRBJ2-7, with D perhaps TRBD1 (6 bases). CDR1 is KGHSH and CDR2 is LQKENI in the germline V gene. V lost 3 bases and J lost 5, with 14 bases in between. The CDR3 loop spans 14 amino acids. The CDR3 loop is CASSPRGGRDEQYF. The CDR3 bases are TGTGCCAGCTCACCGCGAGGGGGACGAGACGAGCAGTACTTC.

As to this clonotype: Given a much more abundant clone one base away, this may be a read error. J is TRBJ2-7 and V is TRBV12-3 or TRBV12-4; no definite D call. Trimming stripped 1 base from V and 6 bases from J, with 4 bases between. There are 11 residues in the CDR3. CDR3 DNA sequence: TGTGCCAGCAGTTTAGACGCCGAGCAGTACTTC. It specifies CASSLDAEQYF.

This clonotype was counted at least ten times. The V and J genes are TRBV20-1 and TRBJ2-5, with TRBD2 identical over 7 bases. Germline V gene lookup returns CDR1 DFQATT and CDR2 SNEGSKA (reference sequence). This CDR3 is 15 amino acids long. V dropped 4 bases and J dropped 5; count of bases not matched to a gene: 13. The CDR3 sequence is CSAKPAKRDSETQYF. The DNA of the CDR3 is TGCAGTGCTAAGCCGGCCAAGCGGGACTCGGAGACCCAGTACTTC.

This clonotype was counted between two and nine times. The V and J genes are TRBV27 and TRBJ2-5; TRBD2 matches 9 bases. The CDR3 has 16 amino acids. The V and J ends lost 5 bases and 4 bases, in that order; junction bases with no gene match: 11. CDR1 MNHEY and CDR2 SMNVEV come from the germline V gene (reference sequence). Here the CDR3 reads CASSIRSGSGGETQYF. CDR3 DNA sequence: TGTGCCAGCAGTATACGTAGCGGGAGTGGAGGAGAGACCCAGTACTTC.

This clonotype was seen many times. The chain is built from TRBV4-3 and TRBJ1-4, with a tentative D call TRBD1 (5 bases). Trimming took 3 bases from V and 8 from J, leaving 13 bases between them. This CDR3 has 14 amino acids. Per the germline V gene, CDR1 is LGHNA and CDR2 is YSLEER. CDR3 nucleotides: TGCGCCAGCAGCCAGGGGGACGGATACGAAAAACTGTTTTTT. This encodes CASSQGDGYEKLFF.

The rearrangement uses TRBV6-5 and TRBJ1-6; 9 bases align to TRBD1. Germline CDR1 and CDR2: MNHEY and SVGAGI. The CDR3 is 14 residues long. V shed 2 bases and J 9 bases; nucleotides not matched to a gene: 2. DNA of the CDR3: TGTGCCAGCAGTTACGGACAGGGGATTTCACCCCTCCACTTT. Its translation is CASSYGQGISPLHF.

There are many counts of this clonotype. The chain employs TRBV29-1 and TRBJ1-5; tentative D call: TRBD1 (5 bases). The CDR3 runs 15 residues. Germline V gives CDR1 SQVTM, CDR2 ANQGSEA. V dropped 4 bases and J dropped 2 bases, with 15 bases sitting between them. The CDR3 region has the DNA TGCAGCGTTGCCGGGGGGATTATGGGCAATCAGCCCCAGCATTTT. It codes for CSVAGGIMGNQPQHF.

This chain connects TRBV5-1 to TRBJ2-3; TRBD1 agrees at 7 bases. Germline CDR1 and CDR2: SGHRS and YFSETQ. CDR3 length: 17 residues. The V gene end was trimmed by 5 bases and the J gene end by 2 bases; junction bases not matched to a gene: 14. CDR3 protein: CASRWPTGTAYTDTQYF. In DNA, the CDR3 is TGCGCCAGCAGATGGCCAACCGGGACAGCCTACACAGATACGCAGTATTTT.

V usage is TRBV7-2 and J usage is TRBJ2-6; D uncertain. V lost 7 bases to trimming and J lost 2 bases, with 12 bases between them. The CDR3 totals 15 residues. The V gene's germline CDR1 is SGHTA and CDR2 FQGNSA. CDR3 sequence (DNA): TGTGCCAGCACCCTGATCAGCCCTGGGGCCAACGTCCTGACTTTC. This translates into CASTLISPGANVLTF.

The rearrangement links TRBV5-5 to TRBJ2-1; D is perhaps TRBD1 or TRBD2 (5 bases each). The CDR3 totals 13 residues. Per germline, CDR1 SGHKS and CDR2 YYEKEE (reference sequence). V shed 4 bases and J shed 10 bases, with 15 bases lying between them. The CDR3 loop reads CASSMGPAEEQFF. The CDR3 DNA follows: TGTGCCAGCAGCATGGGACCAGCCGAAGAGCAGTTCTTC.

There are a few counts of this clonotype. The rearrangement uses TRBV6-5 and TRBJ2-1, with D maybe TRBD2 (6 bases). Trimming took 5 bases from V and 14 from J, leaving 16 bases between them. The germline CDR1 and CDR2 sequences are MNHEY and SVGAGI. This CDR3 region has 12 residues. CDR3: CASSPSTRREFF. The CDR3 nucleotides read TGTGCCAGCAGTCCTTCGACTAGAAGGGAGTTCTTC.

This clonotype was seen a handful of times. This chain links TRBV4-3 with TRBJ2-3, with D maybe TRBD1 (6 bases). Germline CDR1 reads LGHNA; CDR2 reads YSLEER. The V and J ends lost 8 bases and 2 bases respectively, with 11 bases between them. The CDR3 extends over 13 amino acids. DNA of the CDR3: TGCGCCAGCGGGACAAGACTCACAGATACGCAGTATTTT. This translates into CASGTRLTDTQYF.

The chain links TRBV9 to TRBJ2-3; no definite D call. Between the trimmed V and J ends, which lost 3 bases and 2 bases, there was a span of 13 bases. The CDR3 is 15 amino acids. The germline CDR1 and CDR2 sequences are SGDLS and YYNGEE. DNA of the CDR3: TGTGCCAGCAGCGCCCACCCCTTCCCCACAGATACGCAGTATTTT. It encodes CASSAHPFPTDTQYF.

Only a few counts were recorded for this clonotype. V gene TRBV5-1 combines with J gene TRBJ1-1; weak D call: TRBD1 (5 bases). This CDR3 is 15 amino acids long. Trimming took 6 bases from V and 0 from J, leaving 15 bases between them. Germline V lookup: CDR1 SGHRS, CDR2 YFSETQ. The chain's CDR3 is CASMRRLGVNTEAFF. The CDR3 DNA follows: TGCGCCAGCATGCGTCGACTGGGGGTGAACACTGAAGCTTTCTTT.